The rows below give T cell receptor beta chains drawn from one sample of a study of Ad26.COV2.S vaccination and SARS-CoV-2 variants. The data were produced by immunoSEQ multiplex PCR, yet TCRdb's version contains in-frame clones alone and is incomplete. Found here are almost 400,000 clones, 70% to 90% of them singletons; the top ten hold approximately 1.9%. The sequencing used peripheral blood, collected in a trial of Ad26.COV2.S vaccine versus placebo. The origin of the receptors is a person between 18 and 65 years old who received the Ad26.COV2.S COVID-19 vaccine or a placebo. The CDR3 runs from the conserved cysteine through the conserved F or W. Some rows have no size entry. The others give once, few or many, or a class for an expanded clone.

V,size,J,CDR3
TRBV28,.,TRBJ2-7,CASSEGRYEQYF
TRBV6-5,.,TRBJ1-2,CASPGLDYGYTF
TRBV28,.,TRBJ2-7,CASKGGVAGDSYEQYF
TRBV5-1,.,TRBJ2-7,CASSLVTGANSYEQYF
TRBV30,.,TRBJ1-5,CAWGQGLNQPQHF
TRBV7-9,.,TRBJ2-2,CASSSRSSGRRNTGELFF
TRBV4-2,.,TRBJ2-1,CASSPTRGSYNEQFF
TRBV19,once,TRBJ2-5,CASSKTSGSFEETQYF
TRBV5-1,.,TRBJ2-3,CASSRRDRTAADTQYF
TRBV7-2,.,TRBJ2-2,CASSPSRTGELFF
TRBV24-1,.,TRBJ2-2,CATSDFAGRVGELFF
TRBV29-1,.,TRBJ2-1,CSANRQGWDNEQFF
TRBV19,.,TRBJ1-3,CASSITAANTIYF
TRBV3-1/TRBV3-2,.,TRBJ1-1,CASSQRGPNTEAFF